The sequence of this TCR beta chain was determined in a study of CXCR3-negative and CXCR3-positive naive CD8 T cells. Study findings and constraints: High diversity, comparable across both naive subsets, contrasted with much lower diversity in memory CD8+ cells.

Germline V gene lookup returns CDR1 DFQATT and CDR2 SNEGSKA (reference sequence). There are 13 residues in the CDR3. Researchers prepared the TRB cDNA libraries using 5' RACE with UMI labels. TCRdb re-called the 5' RACE reads; one entry per CDR3 protein, DNA not given. The table for this sample gives more than 65,000 distinct CDR3 sequences. Of note for this clonotype: What it binds is unknown.

This rearrangement joins TRBV20-1 to TRBJ2-1; TCRdb selects TRBD2, and the lack of DNA leaves this call unchecked. Material for sequencing was naive CXCR3- CD8+ T cells from blood. Indicated subset: CD45RO-CCR7+CD27+CD95- naive CD8+ T cells lacking CXCR3 (TNR3-). The source of this sequence is a human donor in good health. Some clones in this sample may be carry-over from other donors' samples. CDR3 sequence: CSATGGPNNEQFF.